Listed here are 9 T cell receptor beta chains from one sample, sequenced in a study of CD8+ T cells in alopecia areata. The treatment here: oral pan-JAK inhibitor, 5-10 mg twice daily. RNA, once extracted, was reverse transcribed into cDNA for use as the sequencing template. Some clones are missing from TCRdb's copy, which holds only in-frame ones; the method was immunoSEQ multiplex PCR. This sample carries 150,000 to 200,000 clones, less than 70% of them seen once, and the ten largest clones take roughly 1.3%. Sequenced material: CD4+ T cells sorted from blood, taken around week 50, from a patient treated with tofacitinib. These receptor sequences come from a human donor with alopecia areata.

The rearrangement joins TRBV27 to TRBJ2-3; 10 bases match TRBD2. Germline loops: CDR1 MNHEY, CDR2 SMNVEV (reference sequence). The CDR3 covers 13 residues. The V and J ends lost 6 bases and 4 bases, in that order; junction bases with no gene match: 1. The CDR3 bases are TGTGCCAGCAGACTAGCGGGATCAGATACGCAGTATTTT. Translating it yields CASRLAGSDTQYF.

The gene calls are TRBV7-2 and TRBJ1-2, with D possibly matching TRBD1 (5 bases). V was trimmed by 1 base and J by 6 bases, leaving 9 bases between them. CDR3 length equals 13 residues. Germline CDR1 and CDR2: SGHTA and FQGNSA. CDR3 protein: CASSLGQGNGYTF. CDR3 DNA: TGTGCCAGCAGCTTAGGCCAGGGAAATGGCTACACCTTC.

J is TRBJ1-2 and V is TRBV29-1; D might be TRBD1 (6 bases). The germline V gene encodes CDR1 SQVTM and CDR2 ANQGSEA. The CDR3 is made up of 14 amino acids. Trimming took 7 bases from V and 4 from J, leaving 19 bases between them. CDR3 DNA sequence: TGCAGCGCGAAAGCTATAGGACAGACCTATGGCTACACCTTC. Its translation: CSAKAIGQTYGYTF.

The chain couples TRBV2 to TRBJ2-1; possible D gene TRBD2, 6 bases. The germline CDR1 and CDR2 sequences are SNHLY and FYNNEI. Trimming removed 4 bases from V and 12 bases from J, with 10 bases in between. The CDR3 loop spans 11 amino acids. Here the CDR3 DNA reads TGTGCCAGCAGTGTTTCTAGCGCGCAGTTCTTC. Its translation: CASSVSSAQFF.

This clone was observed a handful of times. In DNA form, the CDR3 reads TGCGCCAGCAGCTCGCAGGGAGGAAACACTGAAGCTTTCTTT. It translates to CASSSQGGNTEAFF. The chain carries TRBV5-1 and TRBJ1-1; possible D gene TRBD1, 5 bases. Trimming stripped 3 bases from V and 2 bases from J, with 11 bases between. The CDR3 is 14 amino acids. CDR1 and CDR2 from the germline V gene are SGHRS and YFSETQ.

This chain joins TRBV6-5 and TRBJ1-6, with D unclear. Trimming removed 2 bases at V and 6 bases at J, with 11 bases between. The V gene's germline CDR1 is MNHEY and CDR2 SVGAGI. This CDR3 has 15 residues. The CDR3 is CASSYREQPNSPLHF. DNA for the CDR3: TGTGCCAGCAGTTACCGAGAGCAGCCTAATTCACCCCTCCACTTT.

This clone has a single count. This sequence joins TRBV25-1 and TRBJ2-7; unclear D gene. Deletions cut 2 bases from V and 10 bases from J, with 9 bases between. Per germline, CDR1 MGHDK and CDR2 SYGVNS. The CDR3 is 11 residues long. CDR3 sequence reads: CASSEMRIQYF. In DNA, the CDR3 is TGTGCCAGCAGTGAAATGCGGATCCAGTACTTC.

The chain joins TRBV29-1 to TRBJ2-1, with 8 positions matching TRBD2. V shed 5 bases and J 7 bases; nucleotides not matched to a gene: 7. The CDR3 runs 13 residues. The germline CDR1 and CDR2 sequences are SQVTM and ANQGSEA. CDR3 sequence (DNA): TGCAGCGTTTCAAGCGGGGGTTTGAATGAGCAGTTCTTC. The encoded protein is CSVSSGGLNEQFF.

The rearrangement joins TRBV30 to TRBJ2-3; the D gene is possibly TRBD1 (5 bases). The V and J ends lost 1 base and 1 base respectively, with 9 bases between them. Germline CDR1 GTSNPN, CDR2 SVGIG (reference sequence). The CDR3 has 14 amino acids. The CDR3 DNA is TGTGCCTGGAGTGAAGGGGCGGGCACAGATACGCAGTATTTT. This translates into CAWSEGAGTDTQYF.